A single T cell receptor beta chain is shown here with its context. This specimen belongs to a study of blood T cell repertoires in COVID-19. At the level of the study: In each case, the material was cDNA or gDNA derived from T cells, B-cell-depleted T cells, or PBMCs.

The CDR3 consists of 14 residues. Germline V CDR1 and CDR2: LNHDA, SQIVND (reference sequence). V lost 1 base and J 5 bases, leaving 9 bases between the germline ends. In the authors' workflow: It was from reference gene primer amplification that nucleated cell counts were estimated. Using immunoSEQ multiplex PCR, the repertoire was profiled, and TCRdb retains in-frame clones only, with some absent. The V and J calls and the clone size are those of that table, but D and trimming were determined from the DNA. This repertoire shows 250,000 or so clones, around 90% found once; its top ten account for roughly 5.6%. While infection was still active, Seattle patients were enrolled and then followed longitudinally.

This chain joins TRBV19 and TRBJ2-1; no definite D call. The sequenced sample consisted of peripheral blood. The clonotype originates from a woman aged 55-70 years with COVID-19, enrolled during active disease. This chain's CDR3 is CASSIAGNHNEQFF. The CDR3, as DNA: TGTGCCAGTAGTATAGCGGGTAACCACAATGAGCAGTTCTTC.